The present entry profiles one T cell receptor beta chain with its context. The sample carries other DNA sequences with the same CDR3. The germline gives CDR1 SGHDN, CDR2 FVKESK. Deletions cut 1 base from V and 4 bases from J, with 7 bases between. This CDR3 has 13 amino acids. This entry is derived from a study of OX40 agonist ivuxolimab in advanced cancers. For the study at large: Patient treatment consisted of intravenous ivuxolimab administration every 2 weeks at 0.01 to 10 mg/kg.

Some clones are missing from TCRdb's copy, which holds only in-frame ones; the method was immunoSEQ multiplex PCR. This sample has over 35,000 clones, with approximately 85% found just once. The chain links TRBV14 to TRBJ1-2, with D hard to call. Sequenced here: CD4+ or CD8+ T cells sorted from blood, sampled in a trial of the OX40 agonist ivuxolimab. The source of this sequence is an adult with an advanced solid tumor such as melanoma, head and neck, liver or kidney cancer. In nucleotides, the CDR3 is TGTGCCAGCAGCCAAGGGACCTTCTATGGCTACACCTTC. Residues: CASSQGTFYGYTF. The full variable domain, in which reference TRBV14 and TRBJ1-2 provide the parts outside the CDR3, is EAGVTQFPSHSVIEKGQTVTLRCDPISGHDNLYWYRRVMGKEIKFLLHFVKESKQDESGMPNNRFLAERTGGTYSTLKVQPAELEDSGVYFCASSQGTFYGYTFGSGTRLTVV.